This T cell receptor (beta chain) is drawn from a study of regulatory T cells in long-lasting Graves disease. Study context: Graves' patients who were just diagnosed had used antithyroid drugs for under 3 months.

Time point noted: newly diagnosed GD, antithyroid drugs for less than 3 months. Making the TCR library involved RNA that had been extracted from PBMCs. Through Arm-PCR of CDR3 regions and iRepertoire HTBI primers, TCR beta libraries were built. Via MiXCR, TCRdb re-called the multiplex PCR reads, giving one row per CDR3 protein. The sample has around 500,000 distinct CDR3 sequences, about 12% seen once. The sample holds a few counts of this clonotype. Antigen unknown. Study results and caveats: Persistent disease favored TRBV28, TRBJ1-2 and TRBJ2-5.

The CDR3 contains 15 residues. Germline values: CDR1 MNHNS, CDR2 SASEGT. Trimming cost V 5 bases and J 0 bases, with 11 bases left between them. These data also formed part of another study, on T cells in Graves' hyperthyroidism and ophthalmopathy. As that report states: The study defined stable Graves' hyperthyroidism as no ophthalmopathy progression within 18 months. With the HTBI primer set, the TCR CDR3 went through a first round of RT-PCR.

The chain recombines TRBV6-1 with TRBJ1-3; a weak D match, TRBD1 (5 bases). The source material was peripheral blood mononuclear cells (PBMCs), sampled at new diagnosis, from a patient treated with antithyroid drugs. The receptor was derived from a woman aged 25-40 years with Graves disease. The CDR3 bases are TGTGCCAGCAGTCCCCAGGGTCTCTCTGGAAACACCATATATTTT. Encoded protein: CASSPQGLSGNTIYF.